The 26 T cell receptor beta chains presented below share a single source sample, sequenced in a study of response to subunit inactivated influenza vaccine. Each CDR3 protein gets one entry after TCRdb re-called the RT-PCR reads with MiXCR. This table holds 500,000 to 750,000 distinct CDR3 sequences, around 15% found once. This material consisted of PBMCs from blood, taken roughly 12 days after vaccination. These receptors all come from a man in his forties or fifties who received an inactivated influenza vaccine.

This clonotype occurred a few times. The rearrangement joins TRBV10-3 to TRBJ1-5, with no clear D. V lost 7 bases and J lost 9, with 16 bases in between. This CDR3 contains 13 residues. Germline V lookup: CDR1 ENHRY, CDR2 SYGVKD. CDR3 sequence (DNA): TGTGCCATCAATCCAGATCAAGGATGGCCCCAGCATTTT. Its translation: CAINPDQGWPQHF.

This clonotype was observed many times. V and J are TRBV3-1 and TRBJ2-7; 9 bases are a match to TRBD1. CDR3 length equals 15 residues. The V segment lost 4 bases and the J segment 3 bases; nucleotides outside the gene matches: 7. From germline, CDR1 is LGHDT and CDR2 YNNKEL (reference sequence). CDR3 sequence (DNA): TGTGCCAGCAGCCGGGCCGGGACAGGGATCTACGAGCAGTACTTC. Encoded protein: CASSRAGTGIYEQYF.

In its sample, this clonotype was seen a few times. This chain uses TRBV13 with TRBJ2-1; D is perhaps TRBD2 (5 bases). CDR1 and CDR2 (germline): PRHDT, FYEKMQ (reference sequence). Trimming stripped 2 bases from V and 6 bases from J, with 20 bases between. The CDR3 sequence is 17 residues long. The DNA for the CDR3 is TGTGCCAGCAGCTTAATGGGTTGGGGAGACGGAGCCAATGAGCAGTTCTTC. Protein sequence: CASSLMGWGDGANEQFF.

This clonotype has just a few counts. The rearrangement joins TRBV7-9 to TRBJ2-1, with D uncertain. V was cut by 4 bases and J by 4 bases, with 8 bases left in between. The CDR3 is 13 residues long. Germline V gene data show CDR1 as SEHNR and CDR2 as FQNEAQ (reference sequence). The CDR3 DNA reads TGTGCCAGCAGCTATGACCTGTACAATGAGCAGTTCTTC. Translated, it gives CASSYDLYNEQFF.

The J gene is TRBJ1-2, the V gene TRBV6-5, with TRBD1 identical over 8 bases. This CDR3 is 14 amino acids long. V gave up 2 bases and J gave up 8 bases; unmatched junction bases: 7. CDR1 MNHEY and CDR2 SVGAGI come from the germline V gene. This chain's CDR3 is CASSYPTGENGYTF. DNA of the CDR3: TGTGCCAGCAGTTACCCGACAGGGGAGAACGGCTACACCTTC.

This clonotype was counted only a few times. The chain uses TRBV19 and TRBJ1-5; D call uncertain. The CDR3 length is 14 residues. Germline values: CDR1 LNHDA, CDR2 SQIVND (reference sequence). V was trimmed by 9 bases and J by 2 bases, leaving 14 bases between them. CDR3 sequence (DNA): TGTGCCAGCCGTTGGCGGGCGGGCAATCAGCCCCAGCATTTT. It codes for CASRWRAGNQPQHF.

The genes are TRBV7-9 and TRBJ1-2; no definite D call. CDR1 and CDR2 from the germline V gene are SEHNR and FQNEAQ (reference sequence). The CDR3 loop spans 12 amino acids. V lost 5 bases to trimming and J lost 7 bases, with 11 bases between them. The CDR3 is CASSMDPGGYTF. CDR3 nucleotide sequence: TGTGCCAGCAGCATGGATCCGGGTGGCTACACCTTC.

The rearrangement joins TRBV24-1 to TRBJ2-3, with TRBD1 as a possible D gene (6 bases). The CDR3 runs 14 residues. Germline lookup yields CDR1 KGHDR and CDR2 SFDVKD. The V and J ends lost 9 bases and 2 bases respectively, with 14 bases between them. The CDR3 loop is CATSDRTVTDTQYF. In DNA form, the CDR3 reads TGTGCCACCTCGGACAGAACGGTCACAGATACGCAGTATTTT.

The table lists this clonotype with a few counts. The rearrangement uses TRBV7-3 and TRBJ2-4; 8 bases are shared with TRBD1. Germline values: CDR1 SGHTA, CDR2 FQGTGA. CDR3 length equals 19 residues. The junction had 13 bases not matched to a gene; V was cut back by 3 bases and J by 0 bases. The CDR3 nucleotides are TGTGCCAGCAGCTTCCCCGGGACAGGACCTACTTTAGCCAAAAACATTCAGTACTTC. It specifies CASSFPGTGPTLAKNIQYF. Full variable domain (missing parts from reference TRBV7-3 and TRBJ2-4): GAGVSQTPSNKVTEKGKYVELRCDPISGHTALYWYRQSLGQGPEFLIYFQGTGAADDSGLPNDRFFAVRPEGSVSTLKIQRTERGDSAVYLCASSFPGTGPTLAKNIQYFGAGTRLSVL.

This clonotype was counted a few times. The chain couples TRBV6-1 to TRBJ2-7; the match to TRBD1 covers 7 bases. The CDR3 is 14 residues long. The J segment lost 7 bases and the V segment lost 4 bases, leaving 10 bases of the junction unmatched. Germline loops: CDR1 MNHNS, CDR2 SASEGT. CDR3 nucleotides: TGTGCCAGCAGTGCGGGACAGCTAGATTGGGAGCAGTACTTC. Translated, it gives CASSAGQLDWEQYF.

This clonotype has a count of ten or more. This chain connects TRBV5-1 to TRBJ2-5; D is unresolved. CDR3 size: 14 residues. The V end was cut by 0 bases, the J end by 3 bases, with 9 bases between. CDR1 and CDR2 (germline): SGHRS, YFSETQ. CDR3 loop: CASSLAITEETQYF. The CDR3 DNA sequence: TGCGCCAGCAGCTTGGCCATTACAGAAGAGACCCAGTACTTC. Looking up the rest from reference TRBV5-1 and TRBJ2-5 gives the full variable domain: KAGVTQTPRYLIKTRGQQVTLSCSPISGHRSVSWYQQTPGQGLQFLFEYFSETQRNKGNFPGRFSGRQFSNSRSEMNVSTLELGDSALYLCASSLAITEETQYFGPGTRLLVL.

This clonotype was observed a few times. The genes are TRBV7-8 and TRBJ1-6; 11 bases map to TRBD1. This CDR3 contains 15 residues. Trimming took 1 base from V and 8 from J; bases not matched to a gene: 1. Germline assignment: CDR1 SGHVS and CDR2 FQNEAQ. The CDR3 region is CASSLGTGGDSPLHF. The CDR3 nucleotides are TGTGCCAGCAGCTTAGGGACAGGGGGCGATTCACCCCTCCACTTT. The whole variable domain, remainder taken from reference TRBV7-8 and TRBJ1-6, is GAGVSQSPRYKVAKRGQDVALRCDPISGHVSLFWYQQALGQGPEFLTYFQNEAQLDKSGLPSDRFFAERPEGSVSTLKIQRTQQEDSAVYLCASSLGTGGDSPLHFGNGTRLTVT.

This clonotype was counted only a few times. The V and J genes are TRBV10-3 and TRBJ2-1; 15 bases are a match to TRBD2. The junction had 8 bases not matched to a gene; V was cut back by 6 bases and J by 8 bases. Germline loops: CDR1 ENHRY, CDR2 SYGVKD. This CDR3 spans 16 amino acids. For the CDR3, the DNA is TGTGCCATCAGCATCGGACTAGCGGGAGGGTTCTATGAGCAGTTCTTC. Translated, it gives CAISIGLAGGFYEQFF.

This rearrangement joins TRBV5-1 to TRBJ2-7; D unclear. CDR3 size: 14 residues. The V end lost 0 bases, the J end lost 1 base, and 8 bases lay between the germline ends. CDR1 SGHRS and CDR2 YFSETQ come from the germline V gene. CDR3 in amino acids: CASSLAVVSYEQYF. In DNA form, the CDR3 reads TGCGCCAGCAGCTTGGCAGTGGTTTCCTACGAGCAGTACTTC.

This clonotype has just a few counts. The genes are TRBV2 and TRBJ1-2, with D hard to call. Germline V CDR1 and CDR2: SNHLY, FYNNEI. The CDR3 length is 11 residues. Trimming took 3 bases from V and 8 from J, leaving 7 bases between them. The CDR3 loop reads CASSEQEGYTF. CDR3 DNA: TGTGCCAGCAGTGAGCAGGAAGGCTACACCTTC.

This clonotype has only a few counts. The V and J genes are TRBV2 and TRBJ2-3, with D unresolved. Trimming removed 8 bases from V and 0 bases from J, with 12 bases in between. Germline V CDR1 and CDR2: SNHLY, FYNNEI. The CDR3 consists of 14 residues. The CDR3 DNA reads TGTGCCAGCCAGCGTCGGGTTAGCACAGATACGCAGTATTTT. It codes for CASQRRVSTDTQYF.

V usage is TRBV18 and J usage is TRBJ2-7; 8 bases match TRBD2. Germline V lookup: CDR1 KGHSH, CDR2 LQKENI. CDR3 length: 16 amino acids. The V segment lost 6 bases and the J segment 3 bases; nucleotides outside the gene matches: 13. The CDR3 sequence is CASSPVVGTRIYEQYF. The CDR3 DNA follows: TGTGCCAGCTCGCCAGTCGTCGGGACTAGGATCTACGAGCAGTACTTC.

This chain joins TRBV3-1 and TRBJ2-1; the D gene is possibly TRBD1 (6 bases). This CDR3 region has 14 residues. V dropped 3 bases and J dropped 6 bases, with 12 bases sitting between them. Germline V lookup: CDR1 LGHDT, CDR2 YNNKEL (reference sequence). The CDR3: CASSQSVQGNEQFF. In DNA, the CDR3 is TGTGCCAGCAGCCAGTCCGTACAGGGCAATGAGCAGTTCTTC.

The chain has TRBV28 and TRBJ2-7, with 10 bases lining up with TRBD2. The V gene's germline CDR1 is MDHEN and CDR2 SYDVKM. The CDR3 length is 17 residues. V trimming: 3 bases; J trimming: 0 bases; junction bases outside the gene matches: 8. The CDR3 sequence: CASSFMLGLAASYEQYF. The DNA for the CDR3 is TGTGCCAGCAGTTTTATGCTCGGACTAGCGGCCTCCTACGAGCAGTACTTC.

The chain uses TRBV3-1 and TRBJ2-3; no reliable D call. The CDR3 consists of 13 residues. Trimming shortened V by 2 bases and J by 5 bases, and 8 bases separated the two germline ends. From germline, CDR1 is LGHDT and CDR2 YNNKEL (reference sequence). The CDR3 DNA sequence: TGTGCCAGCAGCCAACTTTCGCGAGATACGCAGTATTTT. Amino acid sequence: CASSQLSRDTQYF.

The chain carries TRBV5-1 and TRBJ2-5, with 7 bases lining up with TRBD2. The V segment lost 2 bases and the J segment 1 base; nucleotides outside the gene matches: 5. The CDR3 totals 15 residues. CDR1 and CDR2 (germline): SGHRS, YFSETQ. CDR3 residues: CASSLQPGGQETQYF. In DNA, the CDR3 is TGCGCCAGCAGCTTACAACCGGGAGGCCAAGAGACCCAGTACTTC.

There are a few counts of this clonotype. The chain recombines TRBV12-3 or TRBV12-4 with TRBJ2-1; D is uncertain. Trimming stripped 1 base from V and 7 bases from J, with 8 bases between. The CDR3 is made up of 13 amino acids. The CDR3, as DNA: TGTGCCAGCAGTTTAGGCATTAGAAATGAGCAGTTCTTC. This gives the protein CASSLGIRNEQFF.

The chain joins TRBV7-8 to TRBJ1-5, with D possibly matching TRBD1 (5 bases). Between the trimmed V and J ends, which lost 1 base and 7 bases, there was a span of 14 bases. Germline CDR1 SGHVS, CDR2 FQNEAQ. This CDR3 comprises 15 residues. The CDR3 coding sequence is TGTGCCAGCAGCTTAGGAAGCCAGGGATGGCAGCCCCAGCATTTT. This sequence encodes CASSLGSQGWQPQHF.

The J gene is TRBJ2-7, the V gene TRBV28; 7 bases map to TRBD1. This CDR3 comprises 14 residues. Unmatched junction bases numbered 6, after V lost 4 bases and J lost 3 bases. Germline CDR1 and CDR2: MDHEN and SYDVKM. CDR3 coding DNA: TGTGCCAGCAGTTCGGACAGGTTATACTACGAGCAGTACTTC. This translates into CASSSDRLYYEQYF. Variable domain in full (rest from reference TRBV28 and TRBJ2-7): DVKVTQSSRYLVKRTGEKVFLECVQDMDHENMFWYRQDPGLGLRLIYFSYDVKMKEKGDIPEGYSVSREKKERFSLILESASTNQTSMYLCASSSDRLYYEQYFGPGTRLTVT.

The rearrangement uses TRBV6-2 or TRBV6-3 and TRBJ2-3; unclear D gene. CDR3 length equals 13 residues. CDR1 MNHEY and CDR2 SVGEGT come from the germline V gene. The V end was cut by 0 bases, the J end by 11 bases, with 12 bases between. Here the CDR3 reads CASSYSDLYGQYF. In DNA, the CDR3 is TGTGCCAGCAGTTACTCGGACCTGTATGGGCAGTATTTT.

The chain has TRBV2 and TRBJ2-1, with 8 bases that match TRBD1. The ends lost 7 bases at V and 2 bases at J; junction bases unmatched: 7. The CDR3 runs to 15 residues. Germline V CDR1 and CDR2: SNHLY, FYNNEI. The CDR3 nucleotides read TGTGCCAGCATCAAAGACAGGGGTGCCTACAATGAGCAGTTCTTC. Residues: CASIKDRGAYNEQFF.